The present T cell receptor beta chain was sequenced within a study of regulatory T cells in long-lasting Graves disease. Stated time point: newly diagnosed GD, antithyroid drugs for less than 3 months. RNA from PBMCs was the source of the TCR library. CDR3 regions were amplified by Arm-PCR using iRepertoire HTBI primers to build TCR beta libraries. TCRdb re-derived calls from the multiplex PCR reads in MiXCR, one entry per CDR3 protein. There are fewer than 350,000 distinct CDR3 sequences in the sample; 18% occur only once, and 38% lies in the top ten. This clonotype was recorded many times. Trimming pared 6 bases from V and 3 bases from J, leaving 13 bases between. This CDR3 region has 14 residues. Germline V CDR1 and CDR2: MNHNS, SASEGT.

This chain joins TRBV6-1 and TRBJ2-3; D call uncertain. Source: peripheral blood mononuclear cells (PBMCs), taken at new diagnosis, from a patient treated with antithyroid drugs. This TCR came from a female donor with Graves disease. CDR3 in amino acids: CASSPGARTDTQYF. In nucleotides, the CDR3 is TGTGCCAGCAGCCCCGGTGCACGGACAGATACGCAGTATTTT.